The 32 T cell receptor beta chains below were found in one sample sequenced in a study of identical twins. In TCRdb, the 5' RACE reads were re-called with MiXCR into one record per CDR3 protein. Altogether 1.5 million to 2 million distinct CDR3 sequences are present, roughly a third being singletons, with the ten largest covering 0.25% to 0.3%. The sequencing input was cord blood. The origin of the receptors is a newborn girl in good health.

This rearrangement joins TRBV29-1 to TRBJ2-1; D possibly uses TRBD1 or TRBD2 (5 bases each). Between the trimmed V and J ends, which lost 5 bases and 0 bases, there was a span of 26 bases. The CDR3 is 19 residues long. Germline-derived CDR1 and CDR2 are SQVTM and ANQGSEA. CDR3 residues: CSVLPLGTAEGTSYNEQFF. As DNA, the CDR3 is TGCAGCGTTCTTCCCCTGGGGACGGCCGAGGGGACCTCCTACAATGAGCAGTTCTTC.

This clonotype turned up a few times. The chain has TRBV11-2 and TRBJ2-3; maybe TRBD2 (5 bases). V was trimmed by 3 bases and J by 2 bases, leaving 9 bases between them. Germline V gives CDR1 SGHAT, CDR2 FQNNGV. The length of the CDR3 is 14 residues. The CDR3 coding sequence is TGTGCCAGCAGCTTTTATCGGGACACAGATACGCAGTATTTT. The encoded protein is CASSFYRDTDTQYF.

This clonotype was found a few times. The V and J genes are TRBV27 and TRBJ1-6; the D gene is possibly TRBD1 (5 bases). The CDR3 loop spans 16 amino acids. V lost 1 base and J 8 bases, leaving 15 bases between the germline ends. CDR1 and CDR2 (germline): MNHEY, SMNVEV (reference sequence). The CDR3: CASSLWGRVDDSPLHF. CDR3 DNA sequence: TGTGCCAGCAGTTTATGGGGCAGGGTGGACGATTCACCCCTCCACTTT.

In nucleotides, the CDR3 is TGTGCCAGCAGCCCCATGGCCCCTATCACAGATACGCAGTATTTT. It encodes CASSPMAPITDTQYF. This rearrangement joins TRBV3-1 to TRBJ2-3; D call uncertain. V was cut by 4 bases and J by 2 bases, with 13 bases left in between. The CDR3 covers 15 residues. In germline, CDR1 is LGHDT, CDR2 YNNKEL (reference sequence).

This clonotype has only a few counts. The chain combines TRBV28 with TRBJ1-5, with D perhaps TRBD1 (5 bases). Deletions cut 7 bases from V and 5 bases from J, with 21 bases between. CDR3 length equals 16 residues. CDR1 MDHEN and CDR2 SYDVKM come from the germline V gene. The CDR3 DNA sequence: TGTGCCAGCACCACTACTTCGAGCAGGGCCGATCAGCCCCAGCATTTT. This sequence encodes CASTTTSSRADQPQHF.

The rearrangement joins TRBV9 to TRBJ2-1, with D perhaps TRBD1 or TRBD2 (6 bases each). This CDR3 is 15 amino acids long. V shed 0 bases and J shed 4 bases, with 11 bases lying between them. Germline V lookup: CDR1 SGDLS, CDR2 YYNGEE. CDR3 bases: TGTGCCAGCAGCGTAGATCGGGGGCAGTACAATGAGCAGTTCTTC. It encodes CASSVDRGQYNEQFF.

This clonotype has at least ten counts. The chain is built from TRBV7-2 and TRBJ1-6; D remains unclear. Looked up from germline, CDR1 is SGHTA and CDR2 is FQGNSA. The ends were cut back, 1 base at V and 6 bases at J, with 7 bases in the middle. The CDR3 length is 14 residues. In nucleotides, the CDR3 is TGTGCCAGCAGCTTAGAACAGCTTAATTCACCCCTCCACTTT. This codes for CASSLEQLNSPLHF.

V gene TRBV5-6 combines with J gene TRBJ2-1, with a tentative D call TRBD2 (5 bases). Germline V gene sequence: CDR1 SGHDT, CDR2 YYEEEE. V lost 1 base and J lost 9, with 11 bases in between. The CDR3 covers 13 residues. The CDR3 bases are TGTGCCAGCAGCTTGTCGGTGGGAGTTGAGCAGTTCTTC. It codes for CASSLSVGVEQFF.

The V gene is TRBV3-1, the J gene TRBJ2-6; D remains ambiguous. Germline V gene sequence: CDR1 LGHDT, CDR2 YNNKEL (reference sequence). Trimming cost V 3 bases and J 0 bases, with 9 bases left between them. The CDR3 sequence is 16 residues long. Written as DNA, the CDR3 is TGTGCCAGCAGCCAGTCGTCCAACTCTGGGGCCAACGTCCTGACTTTC. Protein product: CASSQSSNSGANVLTF.

The chain combines TRBV14 with TRBJ2-7, with D perhaps TRBD2 (5 bases). The germline CDR1 and CDR2 sequences are SGHDN and FVKESK. V was pared by 0 bases and J by 0 bases, with 12 bases between. The CDR3 spans 16 residues. Written as DNA, the CDR3 is TGTGCCAGCAGCCAAGACATGGGAGCCCTCTCCTACGAGCAGTACTTC. It translates to CASSQDMGALSYEQYF.

This clonotype appeared a few times. The rearrangement joins TRBV24-1 to TRBJ2-5; the D gene is possibly TRBD2 (6 bases). V gave up 4 bases and J gave up 3 bases, with 17 bases separating them. This CDR3 has 16 residues. From germline, CDR1 is KGHDR and CDR2 SFDVKD. The CDR3 DNA follows: TGTGCCACCAGTGACTACTCGAGAGCGGGTAAAGAGACCCAGTACTTC. Translation: CATSDYSRAGKETQYF.

This clonotype was observed a handful of times. CDR3 bases: TGTGCCAGCGGGACAGGGGGTACCAAAAACATTCAGTACTTC. Amino acid sequence: CASGTGGTKNIQYF. The V gene is TRBV28, the J gene TRBJ2-4; 11 bases agree with TRBD1. Trimming took 8 bases from V and 2 from J; bases not matched to a gene: 2. The CDR3 totals 14 residues. The V gene's germline CDR1 is MDHEN and CDR2 SYDVKM.

This chain connects TRBV12-3 or TRBV12-4 to TRBJ2-1; the match to TRBD2 covers 10 bases. J gave up 7 bases and V 2 bases, and 8 bases lay outside the gene matches. The CDR3 totals 16 residues. CDR3 protein: CASSLRRLAGVNEQFF. CDR3 nucleotides: TGTGCCAGCAGTTTAAGGCGACTAGCGGGTGTTAATGAGCAGTTCTTC.

The V gene is TRBV20-1, the J gene TRBJ2-3; D perhaps matches TRBD1 (5 bases). The CDR3 runs to 16 residues. CDR1 DFQATT and CDR2 SNEGSKA come from the germline V gene (reference sequence). V was pared by 0 bases and J by 5 bases, with 18 bases between. CDR3 in amino acids: CSARDDEGVPLDTQYF. Here the CDR3 DNA reads TGCAGTGCTAGAGATGATGAAGGGGTCCCCTTAGATACGCAGTATTTT.

This clonotype showed up just a few times. V gene TRBV25-1 combines with J gene TRBJ2-7, with D hard to call. Deletions cut 9 bases from V and 4 bases from J, with 16 bases between. The CDR3 is 13 amino acids. From germline, CDR1 is MGHDK and CDR2 SYGVNS. The CDR3 region has the DNA TGTGCCAGTCCCGGGCCGTCCCCTTACGAGCAGTACTTC. Protein product: CASPGPSPYEQYF.

The chain is built from TRBV5-1 and TRBJ1-4, with a possible D match to TRBD1 (6 bases). The CDR3 length is 15 residues. Germline V gene sequence: CDR1 SGHRS, CDR2 YFSETQ. The V end lost 7 bases, the J end lost 7 bases, and 20 bases lay between the germline ends. The CDR3 DNA sequence: TGCGCCAGCCGCGTTCTGGACAGTGTAGGTGAAAAACTGTTTTTT. Protein product: CASRVLDSVGEKLFF. The full variable domain, in which reference TRBV5-1 and TRBJ1-4 provide the parts outside the CDR3, is KAGVTQTPRYLIKTRGQQVTLSCSPISGHRSVSWYQQTPGQGLQFLFEYFSETQRNKGNFPGRFSGRQFSNSRSEMNVSTLELGDSALYLCASRVLDSVGEKLFFGSGTQLSVL.

This clonotype was picked up a small number of times. V and J are TRBV20-1 and TRBJ1-5; 8 positions match TRBD1. J gave up 0 bases and V 0 bases, and 4 bases lay outside the gene matches. This CDR3 spans 16 amino acids. The V gene's germline CDR1 is DFQATT and CDR2 SNEGSKA (reference sequence). In nucleotides, the CDR3 is TGCAGTGCTAGAGATGGCAGGGGGCATAGCAATCAGCCCCAGCATTTT. Amino acids: CSARDGRGHSNQPQHF.

This chain connects TRBV29-1 to TRBJ2-1; D gene ambiguous. The V gene's germline CDR1 is SQVTM and CDR2 ANQGSEA. The CDR3 length is 14 residues. Trimming stripped 4 bases from V and 0 bases from J, with 10 bases between. The chain's CDR3 is CSVVGIGSYNEQFF. DNA for the CDR3: TGCAGCGTTGTGGGAATAGGCTCCTACAATGAGCAGTTCTTC.

The table lists this clonotype with a few counts. The CDR3 nucleotides read TGTGCCAGCAGTGCCGGGGAGCTGTTTTTT. Protein sequence: CASSAGELFF. The chain recombines TRBV25-1 with TRBJ2-2; D remains unclear. V was shortened by 4 bases and J by 6 bases, with 0 bases between the two germline ends. Looked up from germline, CDR1 is MGHDK and CDR2 is SYGVNS. The CDR3 is 10 amino acids.

The chain links TRBV28 to TRBJ2-5; D perhaps matches TRBD2 (5 bases). The CDR3 is 12 amino acids. Trimming stripped 2 bases from V and 11 bases from J, with 12 bases between. The germline gives CDR1 MDHEN, CDR2 SYDVKM. CDR3 bases: TGTGCCAGCAGTTTAGGGGAGTACGGGCAGTACTTC. Its protein product is CASSLGEYGQYF.

This clonotype occurred a few times. V usage is TRBV25-1 and J usage is TRBJ2-5, with TRBD1 matching over 9 bases. The length of the CDR3 is 15 residues. V shed 5 bases and J 2 bases; nucleotides not matched to a gene: 6. Germline CDR1 reads MGHDK; CDR2 reads SYGVNS. In DNA, the CDR3 is TGTGCCAGCAGTCCAGGACAGGGGATACAAGAGACCCAGTACTTC. Translated: CASSPGQGIQETQYF.

The chain combines TRBV7-9 with TRBJ1-4, with D maybe TRBD1 (6 bases). V dropped 6 bases and J dropped 10 bases, with 12 bases sitting between them. The CDR3 totals 12 residues. The germline gives CDR1 SEHNR, CDR2 FQNEAQ (reference sequence). The CDR3 coding sequence is TGTGCCAGCAGAGGGGGAATTGGAAAACTGTTTTTT. Residues: CASRGGIGKLFF.

This clonotype appeared a few times. The rearrangement joins TRBV25-1 to TRBJ2-5; D is possibly TRBD2 (5 bases). Germline CDR1 reads MGHDK; CDR2 reads SYGVNS. The CDR3 covers 14 residues. Trimming removed 0 bases from V and 4 bases from J, with 9 bases in between. The CDR3 protein is CASSEYGETETQYF. The CDR3 region has the DNA TGTGCCAGCAGTGAATACGGGGAGACAGAGACCCAGTACTTC. Filled out from reference TRBV25-1 and TRBJ2-5, the complete variable domain reads EADIYQTPRYLVIGTGKKITLECSQTMGHDKMYWYQQDPGMELHLIHYSYGVNSTEKGDLSSESTVSRIRTEHFPLTLESARPSHTSQYLCASSEYGETETQYFGPGTRLLVL.

This clonotype was observed a few times. V gene TRBV20-1 combines with J gene TRBJ1-1, with D tentatively TRBD1 (6 bases). This CDR3 is built from 18 residues. Germline V gene data show CDR1 as DFQATT and CDR2 as SNEGSKA (reference sequence). Trimming pared 0 bases from V and 1 base from J, leaving 21 bases between. CDR3 residues: CSARDQVGRGATNTEAFF. CDR3 in DNA: TGCAGTGCTAGAGATCAAGTGGGCCGGGGGGCTACGAACACTGAAGCTTTCTTT.

V is TRBV5-1 and J is TRBJ2-7, with a weak D call TRBD2 (6 bases). CDR3 length: 15 amino acids. Trimming removed 0 bases from V and 2 bases from J, with 12 bases in between. Germline lookup yields CDR1 SGHRS and CDR2 YFSETQ. The CDR3 region is CASSLDTGGAYEQYF. The CDR3 DNA is TGCGCCAGCAGCTTGGACACTGGCGGGGCCTACGAGCAGTACTTC.

The chain employs TRBV5-1 and TRBJ2-3, with 12 bases lining up with TRBD2. The length of the CDR3 is 17 residues. The germline gives CDR1 SGHRS, CDR2 YFSETQ. The V and J ends lost 7 bases and 2 bases, in that order; junction bases with no gene match: 11. The CDR3: CASGSRLAGAITDTQYF. The CDR3 nucleotides read TGCGCCAGCGGCTCCAGACTAGCGGGGGCTATCACAGATACGCAGTATTTT.

The chain joins TRBV3-1 to TRBJ1-4, with 7 bases fitting TRBD1. Trimming at V came to 0 bases and at J to 6 bases, leaving 1 base not matched to a gene. Germline assignment: CDR1 LGHDT and CDR2 YNNKEL (reference sequence). CDR3 length: 14 amino acids. CDR3 DNA sequence: TGTGCCAGCAGCCAAGAGGGGACAGATGAAAAACTGTTTTTT. This translates into CASSQEGTDEKLFF. The variable domain in full, completed from reference TRBV3-1 and TRBJ1-4, reads DTAVSQTPKYLVTQMGNDKSIKCEQNLGHDTMYWYKQDSKKFLKIMFSYNNKELIINETVPNRFSPKSPDKAHLNLHINSLELGDSAVYFCASSQEGTDEKLFFGSGTQLSVL.

V is TRBV19 and J is TRBJ2-6; D unresolved. From germline, CDR1 is LNHDA and CDR2 SQIVND (reference sequence). The CDR3 loop spans 16 amino acids. Trimming took off 8 bases at V and 0 bases at J, with 14 bases between the two ends. CDR3 in amino acids: CASVSPHSSGANVLTF. In nucleotides, the CDR3 is TGTGCCAGTGTCAGCCCCCATAGCTCTGGGGCCAACGTCCTGACTTTC.

The V call is TRBV5-1, the J call TRBJ2-1; TRBD1 matches 7 bases. J was trimmed by 0 bases and V by 4 bases; bases with no gene match: 16. The germline gives CDR1 SGHRS, CDR2 YFSETQ. This CDR3 region has 19 residues. The CDR3 here is CASSVGQVARLSSYNEQFF. CDR3 sequence (DNA): TGCGCCAGCAGCGTAGGACAGGTAGCGCGACTGAGCTCCTACAATGAGCAGTTCTTC.

This clonotype has more than one count but fewer than ten. The V gene is TRBV7-8, the J gene TRBJ2-1, with D perhaps TRBD2 (6 bases). The germline V gene encodes CDR1 SGHVS and CDR2 FQNEAQ. CDR3 length: 16 amino acids. V was trimmed by 3 bases and J by 7 bases, leaving 19 bases between them. The CDR3 sequence is CASSFPTRLGGNEQFF. Written as DNA, the CDR3 is TGTGCCAGCAGCTTCCCGACTAGGCTCGGTGGAAATGAGCAGTTCTTC. The full variable domain, with the rest looked up from reference TRBV7-8 and TRBJ2-1, is GAGVSQSPRYKVAKRGQDVALRCDPISGHVSLFWYQQALGQGPEFLTYFQNEAQLDKSGLPSDRFFAERPEGSVSTLKIQRTQQEDSAVYLCASSFPTRLGGNEQFFGPGTRLTVL.

There are a few counts of this clonotype. V and J are TRBV7-2 and TRBJ2-7; 8 positions match TRBD2. The CDR3 loop spans 17 amino acids. The germline V gene has CDR1 SGHTA and CDR2 FQGNSA. With V trimmed by 3 bases and J by 2 bases, 12 bases remained unmatched. This chain's CDR3 is CASSFRSGGFGTYEQYF. The CDR3 bases are TGTGCCAGCAGCTTTAGGTCGGGAGGGTTTGGAACCTACGAGCAGTACTTC.

The genes are TRBV20-1 and TRBJ2-3, with a possible D match to TRBD2 (6 bases). The CDR3 is 15 residues long. Trimming stripped 3 bases from V and 4 bases from J, with 17 bases between. Germline CDR1 DFQATT, CDR2 SNEGSKA (reference sequence). CDR3 residues: CSASQFAGIADTQYF. The DNA for the CDR3 is TGCAGTGCTAGTCAATTTGCGGGAATAGCAGATACGCAGTATTTT.